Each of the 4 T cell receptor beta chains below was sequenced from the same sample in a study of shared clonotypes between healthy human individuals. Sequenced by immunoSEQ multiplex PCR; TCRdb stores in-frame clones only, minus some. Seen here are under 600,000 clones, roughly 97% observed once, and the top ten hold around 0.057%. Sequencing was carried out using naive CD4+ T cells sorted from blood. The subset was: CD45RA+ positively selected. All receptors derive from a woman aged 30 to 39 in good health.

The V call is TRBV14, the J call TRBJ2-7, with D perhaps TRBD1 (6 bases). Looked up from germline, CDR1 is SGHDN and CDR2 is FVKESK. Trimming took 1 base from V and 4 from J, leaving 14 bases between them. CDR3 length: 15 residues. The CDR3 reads CASSQGGGRGYEQYF. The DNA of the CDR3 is TGTGCCAGCAGCCAAGGAGGGGGTCGGGGTTACGAGCAGTACTTC.

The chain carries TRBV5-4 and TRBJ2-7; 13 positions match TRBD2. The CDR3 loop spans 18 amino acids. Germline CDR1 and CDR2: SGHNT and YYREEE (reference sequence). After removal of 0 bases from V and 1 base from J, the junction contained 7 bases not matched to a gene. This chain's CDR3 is CASSLGLAGGLSSYEQYF. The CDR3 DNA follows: TGTGCCAGCAGCTTGGGACTAGCGGGAGGACTCTCTTCCTACGAGCAGTACTTC.

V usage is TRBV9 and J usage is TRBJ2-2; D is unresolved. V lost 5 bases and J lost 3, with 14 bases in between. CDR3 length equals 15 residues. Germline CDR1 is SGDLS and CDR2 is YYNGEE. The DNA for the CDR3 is TGTGCCAGCAGTGCCTATCCGAAGGACACCGGGGAGCTGTTTTTT. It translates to CASSAYPKDTGELFF.

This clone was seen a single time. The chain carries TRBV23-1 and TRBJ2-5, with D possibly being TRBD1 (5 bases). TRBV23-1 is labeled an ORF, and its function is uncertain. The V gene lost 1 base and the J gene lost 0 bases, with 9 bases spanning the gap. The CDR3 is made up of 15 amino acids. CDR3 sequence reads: CASSQLQENQETQYF. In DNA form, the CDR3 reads TGCGCCAGCAGTCAATTACAGGAAAACCAAGAGACCCAGTACTTC.